This entry features one T cell receptor (beta chain) sequence. Its antigen is still unknown. The data were taken from a study of CD8 T cells in ankylosing spondylitis. General study points: The authors reported significant enrichment of disease-linked clones in matched ankylosing spondylitis synovial fluid. Clones linked to disease, bearing a CD8+ phenotype, were relatively rare in peripheral blood. There was a TCR beta motif, made of 7 to 9 highly homologous variants, that appeared characteristic of ankylosing spondylitis blood.

The CDR3 has 15 residues. Germline V gene data show CDR1 as MNHEY and CDR2 as SMNVEV (reference sequence). J lost 2 bases, V lost 9 bases, and 8 bases had no gene match. Using its own MiXCR run on the 5' RACE reads, TCRdb lists one record per CDR3 protein. The sample contains 250,000 to 350,000 distinct CDR3 sequences, 20% of which appear only once. J is TRBJ2-1 and V is TRBV27, with 9 positions matching TRBD2. This clonotype was sampled from a male donor with ankylosing spondylitis or in good health (not recorded which). Specimen: blood, either unsorted or a sorted T cell fraction (not recorded which). The CDR3 is CARKNQRGAYNEQFF. In DNA, the CDR3 is TGTGCCAGGAAAAATCAGCGGGGGGCCTACAATGAGCAGTTCTTC.